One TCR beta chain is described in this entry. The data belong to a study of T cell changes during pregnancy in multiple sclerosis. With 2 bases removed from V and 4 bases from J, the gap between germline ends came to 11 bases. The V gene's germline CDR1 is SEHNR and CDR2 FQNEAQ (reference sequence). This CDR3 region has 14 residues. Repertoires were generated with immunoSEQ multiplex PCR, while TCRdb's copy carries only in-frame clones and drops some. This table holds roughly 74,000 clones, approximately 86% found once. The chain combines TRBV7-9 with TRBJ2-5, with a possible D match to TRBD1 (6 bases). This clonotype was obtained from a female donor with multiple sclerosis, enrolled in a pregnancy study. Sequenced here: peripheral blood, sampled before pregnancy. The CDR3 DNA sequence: TGTGCCAGCAGCTTACCACAGGGTGGAGAGACCCAGTACTTC. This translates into CASSLPQGGETQYF.